Following are 9 T cell receptor beta chains from one sample sequenced in a study of Graves' ophthalmopathy and Graves' hyperthyroidism. RNA transcripts provided the template for amplifying TCR beta CDR3 regions. HTBI primers served in a first-round RT-PCR, which a second-round multiplex PCR followed. TCRdb reprocessed the multiplex PCR reads via MiXCR and lists one record per CDR3 protein. The data contain over 500,000 distinct CDR3 sequences, 20% to 25% of them seen just once; the ten biggest clones take up approximately 6.9%. Input material: peripheral blood. The receptor source for this set is a woman under 30 with stable Graves' hyperthyroidism. Some clones in this sample may be carry-over from other donors' samples.

This clonotype was counted many times. The chain carries TRBV30 and TRBJ1-1; possibly TRBD1 for D (6 bases). V dropped 1 base and J dropped 1 base, with 19 bases sitting between them. This CDR3 comprises 17 residues. Germline V gene data show CDR1 as GTSNPN and CDR2 as SVGIG (reference sequence). CDR3 in amino acids: CAWSGAWVGATNTEAFF. The CDR3 DNA reads TGTGCCTGGAGTGGGGCATGGGTGGGGGCGACGAACACTGAAGCTTTCTTT.

This clonotype turned up a few times. The V gene is TRBV27, the J gene TRBJ2-5; 8 nucleotides agree with TRBD2. The CDR3 is 16 amino acids. Looked up from germline, CDR1 is MNHEY and CDR2 is SMNVEV (reference sequence). The V segment lost 0 bases and the J segment 2 bases; nucleotides outside the gene matches: 5. The CDR3 reads CASSLSSGRPQETQYF. The CDR3 DNA reads as TGTGCCAGCAGTTTATCGAGCGGGAGACCTCAAGAGACCCAGTACTTC.

This clonotype came up many times. The chain joins TRBV20-1 to TRBJ1-1, with D uncertain. The CDR3 is 14 amino acids. CDR1 DFQATT and CDR2 SNEGSKA come from the germline V gene (reference sequence). Trimming stripped 6 bases from V and 5 bases from J, with 19 bases between. Written as DNA, the CDR3 is TGCAGTGCCGGATCGAGCCCCACAAAGACTGAAGCTTTCTTT. Translating gives CSAGSSPTKTEAFF.

V usage is TRBV4-1 and J usage is TRBJ2-2, with D possibly being TRBD1 or TRBD2 (5 bases each). The V end was cut by 0 bases, the J end by 5 bases, with 16 bases between. In germline, CDR1 is MGHRA, CDR2 YSYEKL. The CDR3 has 17 residues. CDR3 bases: TGCGCCAGCAGCCAAGAGGGACCTCGGCGAATTACCGGGGAGCTGTTTTTT. It specifies CASSQEGPRRITGELFF.

On this clonotype itself: One base away lies a much larger clone, so this may be a sequencing read error. The chain carries TRBV19 and TRBJ2-7; D is undetermined. Trimming removed 5 bases at V and 3 bases at J, with 11 bases between. In germline, CDR1 is LNHDA, CDR2 SQIVND (reference sequence). The CDR3 loop spans 13 amino acids. CDR3 nucleotide sequence: TGTGCCAGTAGTTTGGAGATGTACTACGAGCAGTACGTC. Amino acids: CASSLEMYYEQYV.

In this sample, this clonotype turned up many times. The chain has TRBV29-1 and TRBJ1-1; D remains unclear. The length of the CDR3 is 12 residues. Germline V CDR1 and CDR2: SQVTM, ANQGSEA. Between the trimmed V and J ends, which lost 6 bases and 2 bases, there was a span of 10 bases. Here the CDR3 reads CSVSDTNTEAFF. As DNA, the CDR3 is TGCAGCGTGTCTGACACCAACACTGAAGCTTTCTTT.

This clonotype appeared a few times. The V gene is TRBV3-1, the J gene TRBJ2-2; D may be TRBD2 (7 bases). V dropped 0 bases and J dropped 8 bases, with 22 bases sitting between them. The germline gives CDR1 LGHDT, CDR2 YNNKEL (reference sequence). The CDR3 loop spans 18 amino acids. CDR3 region: CASSQEVGGGLRIGELFF. The CDR3 DNA follows: TGTGCCAGCAGCCAAGAGGTCGGCGGGGGCCTACGGATTGGGGAGCTGTTTTTT.

A remark on this clonotype: A much larger clone sits a single nucleotide away, making a read error possible. The chain links TRBV20-1 to TRBJ2-7; a possible D gene is TRBD2 (7 bases). The V gene's germline CDR1 is DFQATT and CDR2 SNEGSKA (reference sequence). V was trimmed by 6 bases and J by 5 bases, leaving 17 bases between them. CDR3 length equals 13 residues. The CDR3 coding sequence is TGCAGTGCCCCGGGGGGCTTCGTCCACGAGCAGTACTTC. Residues: CSAPGGFVHEQYF.

This clonotype was seen ten or more times. The chain is built from TRBV28 and TRBJ2-4; 7 positions match TRBD1. CDR1 is MDHEN and CDR2 is SYDVKM in the germline V gene. CDR3 length equals 20 residues. J gave up 0 bases and V 5 bases, and 19 bases lay outside the gene matches. In DNA, the CDR3 is TGTGCCAGCAGTGCTAACGCCGGGACAGAGTCCCCTTTAGCCAAAAACATTCAGTACTTC. Translated, it gives CASSANAGTESPLAKNIQYF. Filled out from reference TRBV28 and TRBJ2-4, the complete variable domain reads DVKVTQSSRYLVKRTGEKVFLECVQDMDHENMFWYRQDPGLGLRLIYFSYDVKMKEKGDIPEGYSVSREKKERFSLILESASTNQTSMYLCASSANAGTESPLAKNIQYFGAGTRLSVL.